Below are 11 T cell receptor beta chains sequenced from a single sample in a study of blood T cell repertoires in COVID-19. Only in-frame clones appear in the TCRdb table, and some are missing; sequencing was by immunoSEQ multiplex PCR. The sample carries about 150,000 clones, approximately 83% recorded once. The sequencing sample was made of peripheral blood. Source of these receptors: a woman in her fifties or sixties with COVID-19, enrolled during active disease.

The J gene is TRBJ2-5, the V gene TRBV7-8, with 7 bases fitting TRBD2. Looked up from germline, CDR1 is SGHVS and CDR2 is FQNEAQ. The length of the CDR3 is 13 residues. Trimming at V came to 5 bases and at J to 5 bases, leaving 5 bases not matched to a gene. CDR3 in DNA: TGTGCCAGCAGCATAGGGGAGGGGGAGACCCAGTACTTC. As protein: CASSIGEGETQYF.

J is TRBJ1-4 and V is TRBV29-1; 7 bases are shared with TRBD1. V was clipped by 7 bases and J by 14 bases; unmatched bases: 16. This CDR3 is 13 amino acids long. CDR1 SQVTM and CDR2 ANQGSEA come from the germline V gene. CDR3 loop: CSANPTGYGGLFF. CDR3 in DNA: TGCAGCGCCAACCCGACAGGGTACGGTGGTCTGTTTTTT.

V and J are TRBV5-1 and TRBJ1-6; 7 nucleotides line up with TRBD1. Germline V CDR1 and CDR2: SGHRS, YFSETQ. The CDR3 spans 14 residues. The V gene end was trimmed by 0 bases and the J gene end by 7 bases; junction bases not matched to a gene: 1. The CDR3, as DNA: TGCGCCAGCAGCTTGGTGACAGGGAATTCACCCCTCCACTTT. Its protein is CASSLVTGNSPLHF.

The CDR3 here is CASSPPVAGGRTGELFF. In DNA form, the CDR3 reads TGTGCCAGCTCACCACCGGTGGCGGGAGGGCGGACCGGGGAGCTGTTTTTT. The chain combines TRBV18 with TRBJ2-2; 9 nucleotides agree with TRBD2. Trimming took 0 bases from V and 5 from J; bases not matched to a gene: 7. The CDR3 consists of 17 residues. CDR1 and CDR2 from the germline V gene are KGHSH and LQKENI.

CDR3 protein: CSALNSETQYF. CDR3 coding DNA: TGCAGTGCTCTAAACTCTGAGACCCAGTACTTC. The V call is TRBV20-1, the J call TRBJ2-5; D is unclear. The germline CDR1 and CDR2 sequences are DFQATT and SNEGSKA (reference sequence). The CDR3 contains 11 residues. The V end lost 5 bases, the J end lost 5 bases, and 9 bases lay between the germline ends.

This clone has a handful of counts. The chain carries TRBV6-5 and TRBJ1-2, with 7 bases aligning to TRBD1. Unmatched junction bases numbered 3, after V lost 6 bases and J lost 5 bases. The CDR3 is 12 residues long. From germline, CDR1 is MNHEY and CDR2 SVGAGI. The CDR3 DNA reads as TGTGCCAGCAGCACAGGGGCGTATGGCTACACCTTC. Its protein is CASSTGAYGYTF.

V is TRBV7-2 and J is TRBJ2-5; D is possibly TRBD2 (7 bases). CDR3 length: 15 residues. Germline V lookup: CDR1 SGHTA, CDR2 FQGNSA. The V gene lost 4 bases and the J gene lost 4 bases, with 16 bases spanning the gap. The DNA of the CDR3 is TGTGCCAGCAGCTCCATCGGGGGGCCTCTAGAGACCCAGTACTTC. Residues: CASSSIGGPLETQYF.

The V and J genes are TRBV6-5 and TRBJ2-1; D possibly corresponds to TRBD2 (5 bases). The CDR3 totals 15 residues. Germline lookup yields CDR1 MNHEY and CDR2 SVGAGI. Trimming took 6 bases from V and 3 from J, leaving 15 bases between them. CDR3 bases: TGTGCCAGCAGGGGGAGCGCAAGATTCTACAATGAGCAGTTCTTC. Protein product: CASRGSARFYNEQFF.

The J gene is TRBJ2-1, the V gene TRBV27; 10 bases are shared with TRBD1. V trimming: 3 bases; J trimming: 10 bases; junction bases outside the gene matches: 9. The germline gives CDR1 MNHEY, CDR2 SMNVEV (reference sequence). The length of the CDR3 is 15 residues. The CDR3 reads CASSFRTGGQREQFF. Here the CDR3 DNA reads TGTGCCAGCAGTTTTCGGACAGGGGGTCAGCGGGAGCAGTTCTTC.

This clone was seen once. V gene TRBV3-1 (or the pseudogene TRBV3-2) combines with J gene TRBJ1-2; 7 bases line up with TRBD1. The germline gives CDR1 LGHDT, CDR2 YNNKEL (reference sequence). The CDR3 is made up of 13 amino acids. The V segment lost 4 bases and the J segment 7 bases; nucleotides outside the gene matches: 6. The CDR3 bases are TGTGCCAGCAGCCCTTGGACAGGCGTTGGCTACACCTTC. Its translation is CASSPWTGVGYTF.

The CDR3 reads CASSVGAGQGVKAGNTIYF. The CDR3 nucleotides are TGTGCCAGCAGCGTAGGGGCGGGACAGGGAGTGAAGGCTGGAAACACCATATATTTT. The rearrangement joins TRBV9 to TRBJ1-3; TRBD1 aligns across 9 bases. V shed 0 bases and J 2 bases; nucleotides not matched to a gene: 12. Germline CDR1 and CDR2: SGDLS and YYNGEE. This CDR3 is 19 amino acids long.